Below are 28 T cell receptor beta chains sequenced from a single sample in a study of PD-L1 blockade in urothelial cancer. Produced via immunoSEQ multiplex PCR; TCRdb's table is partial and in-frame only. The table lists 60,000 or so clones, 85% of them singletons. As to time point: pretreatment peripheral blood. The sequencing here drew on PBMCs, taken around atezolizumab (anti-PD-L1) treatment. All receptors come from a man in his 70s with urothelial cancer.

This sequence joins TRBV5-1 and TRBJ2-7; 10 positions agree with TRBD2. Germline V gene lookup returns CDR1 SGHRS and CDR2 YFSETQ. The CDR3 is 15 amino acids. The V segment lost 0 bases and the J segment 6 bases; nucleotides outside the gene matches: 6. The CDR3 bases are TGCGCCAGCAGCTTGGATATAGCGGGAGGTCGCGAGCAGTACTTC. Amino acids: CASSLDIAGGREQYF.

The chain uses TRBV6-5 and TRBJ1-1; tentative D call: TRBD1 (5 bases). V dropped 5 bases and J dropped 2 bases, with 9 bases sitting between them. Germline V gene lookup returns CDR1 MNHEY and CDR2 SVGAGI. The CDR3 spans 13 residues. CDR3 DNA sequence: TGTGCCAGCAGTCTCAGGGTAAACACTGAAGCTTTCTTT. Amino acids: CASSLRVNTEAFF.

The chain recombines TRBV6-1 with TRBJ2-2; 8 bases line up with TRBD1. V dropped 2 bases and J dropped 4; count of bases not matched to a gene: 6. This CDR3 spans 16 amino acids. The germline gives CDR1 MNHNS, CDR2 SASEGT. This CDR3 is CASSELGTGVTGELFF. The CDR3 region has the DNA TGTGCCAGCAGTGAATTAGGGACAGGAGTCACCGGGGAGCTGTTTTTT.

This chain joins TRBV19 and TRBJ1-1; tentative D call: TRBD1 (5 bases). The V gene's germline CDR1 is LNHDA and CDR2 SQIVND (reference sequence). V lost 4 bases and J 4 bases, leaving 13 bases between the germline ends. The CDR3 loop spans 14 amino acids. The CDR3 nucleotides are TGTGCCAGTAGTAGGGCAGGGAAGGCCACTGAAGCTTTCTTT. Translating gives CASSRAGKATEAFF.

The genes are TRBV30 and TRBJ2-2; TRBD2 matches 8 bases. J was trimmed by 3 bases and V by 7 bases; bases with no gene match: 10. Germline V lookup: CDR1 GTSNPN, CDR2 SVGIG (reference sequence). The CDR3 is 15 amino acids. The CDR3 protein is CASSRSGIDTGELFF. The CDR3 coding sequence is TGTGCCTCCTCCCGTAGCGGGATAGACACCGGGGAGCTGTTTTTT.

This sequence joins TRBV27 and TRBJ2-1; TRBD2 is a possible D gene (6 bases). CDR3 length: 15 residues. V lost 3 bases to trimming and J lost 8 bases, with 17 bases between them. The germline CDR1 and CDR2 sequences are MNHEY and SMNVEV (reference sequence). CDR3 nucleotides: TGTGCCAGCAGTTTGGGGGGTTATAATCTCGATGAGCAGTTCTTC. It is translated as CASSLGGYNLDEQFF.

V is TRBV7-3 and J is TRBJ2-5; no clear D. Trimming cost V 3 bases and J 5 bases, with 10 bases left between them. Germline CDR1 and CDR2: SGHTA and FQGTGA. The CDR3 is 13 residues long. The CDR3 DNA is TGTGCCAGCAGCTTGACCGGGTCGGAGACCCAGTACTTC. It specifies CASSLTGSETQYF.

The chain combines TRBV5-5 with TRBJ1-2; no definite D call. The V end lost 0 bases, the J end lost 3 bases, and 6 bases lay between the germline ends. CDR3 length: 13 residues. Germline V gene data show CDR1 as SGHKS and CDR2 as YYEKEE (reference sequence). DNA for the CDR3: TGTGCCAGCAGCTTGGGACTTGACTATGGCTACACCTTC. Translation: CASSLGLDYGYTF.

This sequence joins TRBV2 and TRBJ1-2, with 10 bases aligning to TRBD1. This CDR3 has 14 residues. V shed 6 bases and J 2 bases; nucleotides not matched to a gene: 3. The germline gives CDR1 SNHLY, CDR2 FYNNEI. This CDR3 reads CASSADRGNYGYTF. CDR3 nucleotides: TGTGCCAGCAGCGCGGACAGGGGGAACTATGGCTACACCTTC.

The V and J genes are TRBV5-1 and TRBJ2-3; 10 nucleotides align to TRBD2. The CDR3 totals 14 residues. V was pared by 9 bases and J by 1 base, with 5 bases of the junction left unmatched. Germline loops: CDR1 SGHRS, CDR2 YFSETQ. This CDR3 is CATHSGRRTDTQYF. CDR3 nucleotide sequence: TGCGCCACTCATAGCGGGAGGCGCACAGATACGCAGTATTTT.

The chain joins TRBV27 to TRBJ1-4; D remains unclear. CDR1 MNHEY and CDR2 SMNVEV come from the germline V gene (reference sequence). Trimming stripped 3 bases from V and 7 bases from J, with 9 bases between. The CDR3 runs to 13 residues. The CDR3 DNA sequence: TGTGCCAGCAGTTTTTACCGGGGTGAAAAACTGTTTTTT. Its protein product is CASSFYRGEKLFF.

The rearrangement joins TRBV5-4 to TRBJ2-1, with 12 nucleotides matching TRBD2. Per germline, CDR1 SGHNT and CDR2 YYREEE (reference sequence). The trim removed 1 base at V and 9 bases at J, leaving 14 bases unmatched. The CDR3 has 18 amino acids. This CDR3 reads CASSLSSILAGGQGEQFF. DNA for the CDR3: TGTGCCAGCAGCTTGTCGTCGATTCTAGCGGGAGGGCAGGGTGAGCAGTTCTTC.

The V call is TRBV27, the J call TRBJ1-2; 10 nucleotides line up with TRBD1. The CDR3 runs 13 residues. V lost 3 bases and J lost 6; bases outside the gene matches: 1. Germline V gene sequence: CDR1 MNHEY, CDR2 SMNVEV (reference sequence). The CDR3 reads CASSLGQGHGYTF. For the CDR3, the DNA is TGTGCCAGCAGTTTGGGACAGGGGCATGGCTACACCTTC.

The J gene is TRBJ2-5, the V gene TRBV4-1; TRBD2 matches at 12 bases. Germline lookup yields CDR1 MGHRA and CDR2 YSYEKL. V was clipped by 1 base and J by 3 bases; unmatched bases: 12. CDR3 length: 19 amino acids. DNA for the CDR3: TGCGCCAGCAGCCAAGTTCGGGCTAGCGGGAGGGCTAGGGAAGAGACCCAGTACTTC. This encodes CASSQVRASGRAREETQYF.

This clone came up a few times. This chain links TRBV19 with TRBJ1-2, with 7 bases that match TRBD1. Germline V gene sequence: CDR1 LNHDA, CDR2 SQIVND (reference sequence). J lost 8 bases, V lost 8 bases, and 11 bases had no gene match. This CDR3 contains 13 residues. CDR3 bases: TGTGCCAGTCGACAGGGTTCCCTATGGGGCTACACCTTC. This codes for CASRQGSLWGYTF.

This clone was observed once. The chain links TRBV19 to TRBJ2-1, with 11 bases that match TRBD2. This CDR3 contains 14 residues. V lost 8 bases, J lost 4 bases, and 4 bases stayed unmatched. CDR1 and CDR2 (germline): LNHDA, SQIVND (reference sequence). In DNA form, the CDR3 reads TGTGCCAGTGGGGGACTAGCGGCTTACAATGAGCAGTTCTTC. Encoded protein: CASGGLAAYNEQFF.

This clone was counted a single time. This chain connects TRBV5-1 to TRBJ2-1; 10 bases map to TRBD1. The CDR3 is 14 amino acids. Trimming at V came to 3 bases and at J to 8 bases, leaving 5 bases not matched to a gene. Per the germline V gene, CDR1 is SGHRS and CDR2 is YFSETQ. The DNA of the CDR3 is TGCGCCAGCAGCTCCGGGACAGGGGTCGATGAGCAGTTCTTC. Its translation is CASSSGTGVDEQFF.

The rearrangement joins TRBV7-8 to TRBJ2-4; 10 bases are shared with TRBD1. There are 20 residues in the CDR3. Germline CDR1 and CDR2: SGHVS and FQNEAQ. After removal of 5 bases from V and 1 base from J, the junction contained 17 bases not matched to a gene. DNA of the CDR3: TGTGCCAGCAGCGCGACAGGGGGCGCGTCCTTGGGCGCGGCCAAAAACATTCAGTACTTC. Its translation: CASSATGGASLGAAKNIQYF. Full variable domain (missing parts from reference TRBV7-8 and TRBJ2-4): GAGVSQSPRYKVAKRGQDVALRCDPISGHVSLFWYQQALGQGPEFLTYFQNEAQLDKSGLPSDRFFAERPEGSVSTLKIQRTQQEDSAVYLCASSATGGASLGAAKNIQYFGAGTRLSVL.

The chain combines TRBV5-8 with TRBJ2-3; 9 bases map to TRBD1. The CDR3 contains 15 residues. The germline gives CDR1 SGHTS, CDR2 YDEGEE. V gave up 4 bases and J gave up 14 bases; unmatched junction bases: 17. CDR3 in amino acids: CASSGGTGSHRYAYF. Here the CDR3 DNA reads TGTGCCAGCAGCGGCGGGACAGGGAGTCACAGATACGCGTATTTT. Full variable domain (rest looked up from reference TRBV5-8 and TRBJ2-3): EAGVTQSPTHLIKTRGQQATLRCSPISGHTSVYWYQQALGLGLQFLLWYDEGEERNRGNFPPRFSGRQFPNYSSELNVNALELEDSALYLCASSGGTGSHRYAYFGPGTRLTVL.

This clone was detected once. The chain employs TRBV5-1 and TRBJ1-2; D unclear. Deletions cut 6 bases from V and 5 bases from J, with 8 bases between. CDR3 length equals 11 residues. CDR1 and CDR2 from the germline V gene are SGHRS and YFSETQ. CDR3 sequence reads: CASKAGYGYTF. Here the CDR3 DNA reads TGCGCCAGCAAGGCGGGTTATGGCTACACCTTC.

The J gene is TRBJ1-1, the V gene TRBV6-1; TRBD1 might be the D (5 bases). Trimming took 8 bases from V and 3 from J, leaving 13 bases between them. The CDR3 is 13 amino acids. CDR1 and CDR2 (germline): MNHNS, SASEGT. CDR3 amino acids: CASLLRGDTEAFF. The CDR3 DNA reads TGTGCCAGCCTCCTACGGGGGGACACTGAAGCTTTCTTT.

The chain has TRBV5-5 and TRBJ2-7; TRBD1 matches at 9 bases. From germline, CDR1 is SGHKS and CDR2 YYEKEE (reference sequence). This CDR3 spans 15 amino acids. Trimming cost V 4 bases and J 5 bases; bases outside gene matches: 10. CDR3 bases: TGTGCCAGCAGCGCCTTTGACAGGGGGGCTGACGAGCAGTACTTC. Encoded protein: CASSAFDRGADEQYF.

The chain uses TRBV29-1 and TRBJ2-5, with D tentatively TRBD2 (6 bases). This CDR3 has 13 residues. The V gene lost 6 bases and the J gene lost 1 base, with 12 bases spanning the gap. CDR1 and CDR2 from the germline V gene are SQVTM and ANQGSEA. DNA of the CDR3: TGCAGCGTCGCAATTAGCGGCCAAGAGACCCAGTACTTC. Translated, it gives CSVAISGQETQYF.

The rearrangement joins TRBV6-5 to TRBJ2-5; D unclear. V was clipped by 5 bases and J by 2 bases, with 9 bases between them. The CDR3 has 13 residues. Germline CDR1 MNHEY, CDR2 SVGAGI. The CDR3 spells CASSVNAQETQYF. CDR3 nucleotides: TGTGCCAGCAGTGTTAACGCGCAAGAGACCCAGTACTTC.

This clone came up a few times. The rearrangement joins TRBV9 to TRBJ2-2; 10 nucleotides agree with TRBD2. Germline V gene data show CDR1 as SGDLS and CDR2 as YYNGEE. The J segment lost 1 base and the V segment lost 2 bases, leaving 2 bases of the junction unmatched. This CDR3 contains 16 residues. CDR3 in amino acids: CASSVTSGMNTGELFF. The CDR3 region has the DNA TGTGCCAGCAGCGTCACTAGCGGGATGAACACCGGGGAGCTGTTTTTT.

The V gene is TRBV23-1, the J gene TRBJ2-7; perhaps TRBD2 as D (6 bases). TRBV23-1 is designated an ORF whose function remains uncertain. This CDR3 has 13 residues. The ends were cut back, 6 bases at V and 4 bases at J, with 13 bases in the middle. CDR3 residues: CASREGSRYEQYF. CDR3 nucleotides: TGCGCCAGCAGGGAGGGGAGTAGATACGAGCAGTACTTC.

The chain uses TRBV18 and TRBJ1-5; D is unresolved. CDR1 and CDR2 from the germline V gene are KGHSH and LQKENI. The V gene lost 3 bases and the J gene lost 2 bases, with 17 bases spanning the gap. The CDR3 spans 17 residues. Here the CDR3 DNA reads TGTGCCAGCTCACCCCTGGGATTGTCGGGAGGCAATCAGCCCCAGCATTTT. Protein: CASSPLGLSGGNQPQHF.

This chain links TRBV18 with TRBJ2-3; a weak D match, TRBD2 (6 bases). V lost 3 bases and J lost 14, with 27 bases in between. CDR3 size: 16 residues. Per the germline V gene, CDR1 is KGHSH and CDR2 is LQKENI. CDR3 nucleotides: TGTGCCAGCTCACCGTCTCCCCGGGGGTCGGCCAGATACGCGTATTTT. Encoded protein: CASSPSPRGSARYAYF.